Listed here are 23 T cell receptor beta chains from one sample, sequenced in a study of shared clonotypes between healthy human individuals. Some clones are missing from TCRdb's copy, which holds only in-frame ones; the method was immunoSEQ multiplex PCR. The sample carries some 2.1 million clones, 95% recorded once. Sequenced: naive CD4+ T cells sorted from blood. The subset here: CD45RA+ positively selected. All receptors come from a young man in good health.

The chain is built from TRBV6-6 and TRBJ2-7; D may be TRBD2 (5 bases). CDR1 is MNHNY, CDR2 SVGAGI, per germline (reference sequence). V was clipped by 0 bases and J by 4 bases, with 13 bases between them. This CDR3 region has 15 residues. DNA for the CDR3: TGTGCCAGCAGTTACTCTCTAGACGGAGGATACGAGCAGTACTTC. Translating gives CASSYSLDGGYEQYF.

The J gene is TRBJ1-1, the V gene TRBV5-4, with D possibly being TRBD1 (5 bases). V lost 4 bases and J lost 0, with 13 bases in between. The CDR3 length is 15 residues. CDR1 and CDR2 (germline): SGHNT, YYREEE (reference sequence). The chain's CDR3 is CASSGGRNLNTEAFF. The DNA for the CDR3 is TGTGCCAGCAGCGGGGGACGGAATTTGAACACTGAAGCTTTCTTT. Using reference TRBV5-4 and TRBJ1-1 for the parts outside the CDR3, the full variable domain is ETGVTQSPTHLIKTRGQQVTLRCSSQSGHNTVSWYQQALGQGPQFIFQYYREEENGRGNFPPRFSGLQFPNYSSELNVNALELDDSALYLCASSGGRNLNTEAFFGQGTRLTVV.

This chain connects TRBV7-9 to TRBJ1-5; weak D call: TRBD1 (5 bases). Germline CDR1 and CDR2: SEHNR and FQNEAQ (reference sequence). CDR3 length: 14 residues. V was pared by 6 bases and J by 4 bases, with 13 bases between. CDR3 DNA: TGTGCCAGCAGTCGGGACGGATTTAATCAGCCCCAGCATTTT. This encodes CASSRDGFNQPQHF.

This sequence joins TRBV9 and TRBJ2-5, with 7 positions matching TRBD1. V lost 0 bases and J lost 5; bases outside the gene matches: 7. This CDR3 is built from 15 residues. CDR1 SGDLS and CDR2 YYNGEE come from the germline V gene. The CDR3, as DNA: TGTGCCAGCAGCGTAGAGGGACAGTCTTCGGAGACCCAGTACTTC. Protein sequence: CASSVEGQSSETQYF.

V usage is TRBV29-1 and J usage is TRBJ2-7; 7 bases match TRBD2. Trimming cost V 2 bases and J 12 bases; bases outside gene matches: 10. Per the germline V gene, CDR1 is SQVTM and CDR2 is ANQGSEA. The length of the CDR3 is 12 residues. The CDR3 DNA reads TGCAGCGTTGAAACAGAGCGGGGCATTCGGTACTTC. Its protein is CSVETERGIRYF.

CDR3 sequence (DNA): TGTGCCAGCAGTGAGGACCTACAGGGTCGCACTGAAGCTTTCTTT. It specifies CASSEDLQGRTEAFF. The V gene is TRBV6-1, the J gene TRBJ1-1, with a tentative D call TRBD1 (6 bases). From germline, CDR1 is MNHNS and CDR2 SASEGT. V was clipped by 3 bases and J by 4 bases, with 15 bases between them. This CDR3 contains 15 residues.

The chain couples TRBV9 to TRBJ2-4; tentatively, D is TRBD1 or TRBD2 (5 bases each). V was clipped by 1 base and J by 6 bases, with 11 bases between them. Germline values: CDR1 SGDLS, CDR2 YYNGEE. The CDR3 totals 14 residues. CDR3 nucleotides: TGTGCCAGCAGCGTAAGCCCGAGGGGAAACATTCAGTACTTC. The encoded protein is CASSVSPRGNIQYF. Filled out from reference TRBV9 and TRBJ2-4, the complete variable domain reads DSGVTQTPKHLITATGQRVTLRCSPRSGDLSVYWYQQSLDQGLQFLIQYYNGEERAKGNILERFSAQQFPDLHSELNLSSLELGDSALYFCASSVSPRGNIQYFGAGTRLSVL.

Note on this clone: Other DNA sequences in this specimen translate into the identical CDR3. This chain uses TRBV5-1 with TRBJ1-3; no clear D. Deletions cut 5 bases from V and 1 base from J, with 10 bases between. Germline-derived CDR1 and CDR2 are SGHRS and YFSETQ. The CDR3 loop spans 14 amino acids. The CDR3 DNA follows: TGCGCCAGCAGTGCAGGTGGATCTGGAAACACCATATATTTT. This encodes CASSAGGSGNTIYF. Full variable domain (outside the CDR3, taken from reference TRBV5-1 and TRBJ1-3): KAGVTQTPRYLIKTRGQQVTLSCSPISGHRSVSWYQQTPGQGLQFLFEYFSETQRNKGNFPGRFSGRQFSNSRSEMNVSTLELGDSALYLCASSAGGSGNTIYFGEGSWLTVV.

The chain combines TRBV5-8 with TRBJ1-2; D gene unclear. The CDR3 loop spans 12 amino acids. Deletions cut 4 bases from V and 8 bases from J, with 12 bases between. CDR1 is SGHTS and CDR2 is YDEGEE in the germline V gene. The CDR3 spells CASSPRLSGYTF. The CDR3 DNA reads TGTGCCAGCAGCCCACGGTTGTCCGGCTACACCTTC.

This chain connects TRBV27 to TRBJ2-2; 9 nucleotides match TRBD2. The trim removed 3 bases at V and 5 bases at J, leaving 1 base unmatched. This CDR3 contains 14 residues. Germline V gene data show CDR1 as MNHEY and CDR2 as SMNVEV (reference sequence). The chain's CDR3 is CASSFLAGTGELFF. CDR3 in DNA: TGTGCCAGCAGTTTCCTAGCGGGGACCGGGGAGCTGTTTTTT.

This sequence joins TRBV27 and TRBJ1-5, with D uncertain. In germline, CDR1 is MNHEY, CDR2 SMNVEV (reference sequence). Trimming removed 7 bases at V and 0 bases at J, with 19 bases between. The CDR3 sequence is 17 residues long. Written as DNA, the CDR3 is TGTGCCAGCAATCCCGGAATCTCCGCGCATAGCAATCAGCCCCAGCATTTT. As protein: CASNPGISAHSNQPQHF.

The chain joins TRBV5-6 to TRBJ1-5; D gene ambiguous. The V gene's germline CDR1 is SGHDT and CDR2 YYEEEE. CDR3 size: 16 residues. Trimming stripped 1 base from V and 6 bases from J, with 17 bases between. This chain's CDR3 is CASSLFFPTSGQPQHF. Here the CDR3 DNA reads TGTGCCAGCAGCTTGTTTTTCCCCACGAGCGGTCAGCCCCAGCATTTT.

The V call is TRBV6-1, the J call TRBJ2-3; 8 bases agree with TRBD2. This CDR3 spans 15 amino acids. V lost 5 bases, J lost 4 bases, and 8 bases stayed unmatched. The germline V gene has CDR1 MNHNS and CDR2 SASEGT. CDR3 bases: TGTGCCAGCAGTCCCCTGACGGGGGGGGCAGATACGCAGTATTTT. Protein: CASSPLTGGADTQYF.

The J gene is TRBJ1-1, the V gene TRBV6-5, with D possibly TRBD1 on 6 matching bases. The germline CDR1 and CDR2 sequences are MNHEY and SVGAGI. V shed 0 bases and J shed 5 bases, with 10 bases lying between them. This CDR3 has 14 amino acids. This chain's CDR3 is CASSYSRGMTEAFF. CDR3 nucleotides: TGTGCCAGCAGTTACTCGAGGGGGATGACTGAAGCTTTCTTT.

On this clone itself: Within the sample, other DNA sequences also encode this same CDR3. The chain joins TRBV7-2 to TRBJ2-3; D remains unclear. The CDR3 runs to 13 residues. The germline CDR1 and CDR2 sequences are SGHTA and FQGNSA. The V gene lost 1 base and the J gene lost 0 bases, with 2 bases spanning the gap. The CDR3 DNA follows: TGTGCCAGCAGCTTAGGTAGCACAGATACGCAGTATTTT. Translated, it gives CASSLGSTDTQYF.

The genes are TRBV6-5 and TRBJ1-4; the D gene is possibly TRBD1 (5 bases). Looked up from germline, CDR1 is MNHEY and CDR2 is SVGAGI. The CDR3 length is 15 residues. V lost 5 bases to trimming and J lost 8 bases, with 18 bases between them. Here the CDR3 DNA reads TGTGCCAGCAGTGCGATCCGGGGCCTTAAAGAAAAACTGTTTTTT. It is translated as CASSAIRGLKEKLFF.

The chain links TRBV5-1 to TRBJ2-1, with D possibly TRBD1 on 6 matching bases. With 4 bases removed from V and 2 bases from J, the gap between germline ends came to 13 bases. This CDR3 has 15 amino acids. The germline V gene encodes CDR1 SGHRS and CDR2 YFSETQ. The CDR3 region has the DNA TGCGCCAGCAGCGGAACAGGGCTGACCTACAATGAGCAGTTCTTC. Its translation is CASSGTGLTYNEQFF.

The gene calls are TRBV5-1 and TRBJ2-3, with D uncertain. This CDR3 spans 15 amino acids. The ends were cut back, 4 bases at V and 2 bases at J, with 14 bases in the middle. Germline V CDR1 and CDR2: SGHRS, YFSETQ. The DNA for the CDR3 is TGCGCCAGCAGCCTCCGGACCGAACCCACAGATACGCAGTATTTT. Translated: CASSLRTEPTDTQYF.

The chain has TRBV30 and TRBJ1-4; D gene ambiguous. V lost 3 bases and J lost 0, with 11 bases in between. Germline CDR1 is GTSNPN and CDR2 is SVGIG (reference sequence). This CDR3 region has 15 residues. The chain's CDR3 is CAWSPAGTTNEKLFF. The CDR3 DNA sequence: TGTGCCTGGAGCCCCGCGGGGACAACTAATGAAAAACTGTTTTTT.

J is TRBJ1-1 and V is TRBV6-1, with 8 bases identical to TRBD1. CDR3 size: 14 residues. With V trimmed by 7 bases and J by 8 bases, 12 bases remained unmatched. From germline, CDR1 is MNHNS and CDR2 SASEGT. CDR3 loop: CASTAGGAPREAFF. DNA of the CDR3: TGTGCCAGCACGGCAGGGGGCGCCCCGCGGGAAGCTTTCTTT.

This clone was picked up one time. The V gene is TRBV2, the J gene TRBJ2-1; D not certain. CDR3 length equals 15 residues. V was shortened by 1 base and J by 9 bases, with 16 bases between the two germline ends. In germline, CDR1 is SNHLY, CDR2 FYNNEI. The DNA for the CDR3 is TGTGCCAGCAGTGAAGGTTCCAGCCCCACTTCTGAGCAGTTCTTC. It encodes CASSEGSSPTSEQFF.

V gene TRBV7-9 combines with J gene TRBJ1-3; D remains unclear. CDR1 and CDR2 from the germline V gene are SEHNR and FQNEAQ (reference sequence). The V end lost 5 bases, the J end lost 0 bases, and 11 bases lay between the germline ends. This CDR3 has 15 residues. This chain's CDR3 is CASSGSTSSGNTIYF. The CDR3 DNA reads TGTGCCAGCAGCGGGTCCACGAGCTCTGGAAACACCATATATTTT.

This chain connects TRBV19 to TRBJ1-6; D uncertain. The germline V gene has CDR1 LNHDA and CDR2 SQIVND (reference sequence). V was cut by 3 bases and J by 10 bases, with 13 bases left in between. The CDR3 runs 14 residues. The CDR3 DNA reads TGTGCCAGTAGTATGGGTCGGGGTTTCTCACCCCTCCACTTT. Its translation: CASSMGRGFSPLHF. The entire variable domain, with the rest obtained from reference TRBV19 and TRBJ1-6, is as follows: DGGITQSPKYLFRKEGQNVTLSCEQNLNHDAMYWYRQDPGQGLRLIYYSQIVNDFQKGDIAEGYSVSREKKESFPLTVTSAQKNPTAFYLCASSMGRGFSPLHFGNGTRLTVT.